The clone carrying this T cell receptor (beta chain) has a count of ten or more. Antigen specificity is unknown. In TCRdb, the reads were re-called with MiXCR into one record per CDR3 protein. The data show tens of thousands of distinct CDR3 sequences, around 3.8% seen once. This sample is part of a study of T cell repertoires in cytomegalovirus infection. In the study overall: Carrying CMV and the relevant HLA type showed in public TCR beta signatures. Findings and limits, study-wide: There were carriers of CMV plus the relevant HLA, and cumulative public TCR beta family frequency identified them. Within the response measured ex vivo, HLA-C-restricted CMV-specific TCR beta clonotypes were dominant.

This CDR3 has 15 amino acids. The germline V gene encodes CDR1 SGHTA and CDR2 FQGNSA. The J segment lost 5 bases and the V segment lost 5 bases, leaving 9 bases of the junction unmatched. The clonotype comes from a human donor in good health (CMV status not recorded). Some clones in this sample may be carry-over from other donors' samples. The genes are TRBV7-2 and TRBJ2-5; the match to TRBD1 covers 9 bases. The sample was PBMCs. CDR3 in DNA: TGTGCCAGCAGCCCCTGGGGGACAGGGATCGAGACCCAGTACTTC. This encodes CASSPWGTGIETQYF.